This TCR beta chain came from a study of cytomegalovirus exposure and HLA in healthy donors. Study-wide findings and caveats: For most subjects, TCR beta sequences were reported to predict HLA-A and HLA-B alleles with accuracy. One later analysis reportedly identified an Asian-associated ancestry cluster that showed fewer N-insertions than the roughly 700-donor mean.

Nominally healthy donors were sampled, though unrecorded immune exposures were likely. V trimming: 6 bases; J trimming: 5 bases; junction bases outside the gene matches: 8. The V gene's germline CDR1 is MNHEY and CDR2 SVGAGI. The CDR3 covers 14 residues. PCR used 60 Vbeta primers and 13 Jbeta primers. The protocol was immunoSEQ multiplex PCR, while the TCRdb copy is restricted to in-frame clones and leaves out a portion. The repertoire consists of about 130,000 clones, with roughly four fifths occurring once and the leading ten covering under 2.5%. For this clone: Its antigen is not known.

This chain links TRBV6-5 with TRBJ2-7; 9 bases match TRBD1. The sequence was obtained from a man aged 25-40 years in good health and CMV-seronegative. Specimen: PBMCs. CDR3 DNA sequence: TGTGCCAGCAGACCCACAGGGGGCGGGGACGAGCAGTACTTC. This encodes CASRPTGGGDEQYF.